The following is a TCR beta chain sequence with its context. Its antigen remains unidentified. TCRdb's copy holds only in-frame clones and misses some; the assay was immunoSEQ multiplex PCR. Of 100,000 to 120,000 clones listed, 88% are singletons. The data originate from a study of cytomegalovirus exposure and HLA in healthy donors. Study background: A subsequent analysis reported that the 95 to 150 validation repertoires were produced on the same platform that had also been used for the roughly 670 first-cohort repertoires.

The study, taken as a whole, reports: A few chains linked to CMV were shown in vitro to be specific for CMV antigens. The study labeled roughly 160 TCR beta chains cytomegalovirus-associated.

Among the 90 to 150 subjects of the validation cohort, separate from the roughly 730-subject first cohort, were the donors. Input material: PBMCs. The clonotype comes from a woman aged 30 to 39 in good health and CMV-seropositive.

The CDR3 is CASSLGAQGAGGYTF. For the CDR3, the DNA is TGCGCCAGCAGCTTGGGGGCCCAGGGGGCCGGTGGCTACACCTTC. This sequence joins TRBV5-1 and TRBJ1-2, with 8 bases that match TRBD1. The germline gives CDR1 SGHRS, CDR2 YFSETQ. J gave up 7 bases and V 0 bases, and 8 bases lay outside the gene matches. This CDR3 region has 15 residues.